What follows are 27 T cell receptor beta chains derived from one specimen sequenced in a study of T-cell memory formation after mild COVID-19. TCRdb ran MiXCR on the 5' RACE reads and lists one entry per CDR3 protein. The sample records hundreds of thousands of distinct CDR3 sequences, about a quarter being singletons. The sequenced sample was PBMCs or a T cell subset sorted from them (not recorded which). These receptors were taken from an adult woman who had mild COVID-19 (a few samples of this study predate the infection). Cell type and time point are not known.

This clonotype has a handful of counts. V and J are TRBV19 and TRBJ2-7; D unclear. The V gene's germline CDR1 is LNHDA and CDR2 SQIVND (reference sequence). This CDR3 contains 13 residues. The ends were cut back, 3 bases at V and 0 bases at J, with 6 bases in the middle. CDR3 DNA sequence: TGTGCCAGTAGTATTACAGCCTCCTACGAGCAGTACTTC. This gives the protein CASSITASYEQYF.

The J gene is TRBJ2-3, the V gene TRBV5-4, with 8 nucleotides matching TRBD2. This CDR3 is 15 amino acids long. Germline V gene lookup returns CDR1 SGHNT and CDR2 YYREEE (reference sequence). Unmatched junction bases numbered 2, after V lost 2 bases and J lost 0 bases. The CDR3 region has the DNA TGTGCCAGCAGCTTAGCGGGGGTGAGCACAGATACGCAGTATTTT. It translates to CASSLAGVSTDTQYF.

V gene TRBV29-1 combines with J gene TRBJ2-7; weak D call: TRBD2 (5 bases). Germline CDR1 is SQVTM and CDR2 is ANQGSEA. V lost 6 bases to trimming and J lost 2 bases, with 14 bases between them. CDR3 length: 13 residues. The CDR3 protein is CSVDGPGTYEQYF. CDR3 nucleotides: TGCAGCGTCGATGGACCGGGGACCTACGAGCAGTACTTC.

This clonotype has ten or more counts. The DNA of the CDR3 is TGTGCCAGCAGCGACAGGGGTACTCTAGCGGTTTCCTACAATGAGCAGTTCTTC. This sequence encodes CASSDRGTLAVSYNEQFF. The gene calls are TRBV6-5 and TRBJ2-1, with D tentatively TRBD1 (8 bases). The V end was cut by 6 bases, the J end by 1 base, with 22 bases between. CDR3 length: 18 residues. The germline V gene encodes CDR1 MNHEY and CDR2 SVGAGI.

The rearrangement links TRBV18 to TRBJ2-1, with unresolved D. Germline V gene sequence: CDR1 KGHSH, CDR2 LQKENI. The CDR3 extends over 11 amino acids. V was pared by 7 bases and J by 2 bases, with 3 bases between. CDR3 DNA sequence: TGTGCCAGCTTAGCCTACAATGAGCAGTTCTTC. Protein sequence: CASLAYNEQFF.

V and J are TRBV7-9 and TRBJ2-7; D ambiguous. V dropped 0 bases and J dropped 12 bases, with 15 bases sitting between them. The germline gives CDR1 SEHNR, CDR2 FQNEAQ (reference sequence). The CDR3 is 13 residues long. CDR3 DNA sequence: TGTGCCAGCAGCTTAGCGACAACGAAGGTCCCGTACTTC. Its translation: CASSLATTKVPYF.

DNA for the CDR3: TGTGCCAGTAGAGTGGGCGGGACAGCGAACACCGGGGAGCTGTTTTTT. Encoded protein: CASRVGGTANTGELFF. The chain is built from TRBV19 and TRBJ2-2, with a possible D match to TRBD1 (7 bases). The V gene lost 6 bases and the J gene lost 0 bases, with 14 bases spanning the gap. Germline V gives CDR1 LNHDA, CDR2 SQIVND (reference sequence). There are 16 residues in the CDR3.

This clonotype turned up a few times. The J gene is TRBJ2-1, the V gene TRBV14, with TRBD2 matching over 10 bases. V shed 0 bases, J shed 3 bases, and the junction held 5 bases outside the gene matches. The CDR3 runs to 17 residues. CDR1 is SGHDN and CDR2 is FVKESK in the germline V gene. The CDR3 DNA follows: TGTGCCAGCAGCCAAGAAGCGGGAGGGCTCCTCTACAATGAGCAGTTCTTC. Protein sequence: CASSQEAGGLLYNEQFF. Looking up the rest from reference TRBV14 and TRBJ2-1 gives the full variable domain: EAGVTQFPSHSVIEKGQTVTLRCDPISGHDNLYWYRRVMGKEIKFLLHFVKESKQDESGMPNNRFLAERTGGTYSTLKVQPAELEDSGVYFCASSQEAGGLLYNEQFFGPGTRLTVL.

The chain couples TRBV11-2 to TRBJ1-5; 8 bases fit TRBD1. This CDR3 comprises 15 residues. Germline V gives CDR1 SGHAT, CDR2 FQNNGV. J was trimmed by 8 bases and V by 4 bases; bases with no gene match: 10. The CDR3 loop is CASSSQGAGLEPQHF. CDR3 in DNA: TGTGCCAGCAGCTCTCAGGGGGCCGGACTTGAGCCCCAGCATTTT.

The chain uses TRBV11-2 and TRBJ2-3; D gene ambiguous. Per the germline V gene, CDR1 is SGHAT and CDR2 is FQNNGV. The V end lost 4 bases, the J end lost 0 bases, and 17 bases lay between the germline ends. There are 17 residues in the CDR3. The CDR3 is CASSSSLPAPSTDTQYF. CDR3 nucleotides: TGTGCCAGCAGCTCCTCTCTCCCGGCTCCTAGCACAGATACGCAGTATTTT.

The chain links TRBV7-3 to TRBJ2-2; 12 positions match TRBD2. Unmatched junction bases numbered 11, after V lost 5 bases and J lost 4 bases. This CDR3 has 18 residues. In germline, CDR1 is SGHTA, CDR2 FQGTGA. CDR3 in amino acids: CASSPSGTSGLGTGELFF. The CDR3 DNA is TGTGCCAGCAGCCCGTCCGGGACTAGCGGGCTGGGCACCGGGGAGCTGTTTTTT.

The CDR3 reads CASSAGQDNTEAFF. CDR3 sequence (DNA): TGTGCCAGCAGCGCGGGACAGGATAACACTGAAGCTTTCTTT. V gene TRBV7-6 combines with J gene TRBJ1-1, with 8 bases aligning to TRBD1. This CDR3 region has 14 residues. After removal of 5 bases from V and 2 bases from J, the junction contained 4 bases not matched to a gene. Germline V lookup: CDR1 SGHVS, CDR2 FNYEAQ.

This clonotype was seen a few times. This clone may be a read error of a much larger clone one base away. CDR3 in DNA: TGTGCCAGCAGCTTAGACCACACCGGGGAGCTGTTTTTT. Amino acids: CASSLDHTGELFF. The V gene is TRBV11-3, the J gene TRBJ2-2; D is unclear. The CDR3 is 13 residues long. Germline V gives CDR1 SGHNT, CDR2 YENEEA. V dropped 0 bases and J dropped 3 bases, with 2 bases sitting between them.

This sequence joins TRBV7-9 and TRBJ2-1; no clear D gene. CDR3 length: 16 amino acids. The germline gives CDR1 SEHNR, CDR2 FQNEAQ (reference sequence). Trimming removed 1 base at V and 0 bases at J, with 10 bases between. The CDR3 protein is CASSLVPLSSYNEQFF. CDR3 DNA: TGTGCCAGCAGCTTAGTCCCCCTTAGCTCCTACAATGAGCAGTTCTTC.

The chain uses TRBV7-2 and TRBJ2-3, with 8 bases that match TRBD2. V lost 5 bases and J lost 6; bases outside the gene matches: 4. Germline V CDR1 and CDR2: SGHTA, FQGNSA. This CDR3 spans 13 amino acids. The CDR3 reads CASSQGLEDTQYF. Here the CDR3 DNA reads TGTGCCAGCAGCCAGGGACTAGAGGATACGCAGTATTTT.

V gene TRBV5-5 combines with J gene TRBJ2-7; D might be TRBD1 or TRBD2, each matching 6 bases. The CDR3 totals 14 residues. V lost 1 base, J lost 6 bases, and 14 bases lay in between. Germline CDR1 is SGHKS and CDR2 is YYEKEE (reference sequence). The CDR3 protein is CASSLTGGPVEQYF. The CDR3 DNA reads TGTGCCAGCAGCTTGACCGGGGGCCCAGTCGAGCAGTACTTC.

This clonotype occurred a few times. The chain is built from TRBV5-1 and TRBJ1-6, with D unresolved. The V end lost 0 bases, the J end lost 7 bases, and 14 bases lay between the germline ends. Per the germline V gene, CDR1 is SGHRS and CDR2 is YFSETQ. CDR3 length equals 16 residues. CDR3: CASSLEGSRRNSPLHF. CDR3 DNA sequence: TGCGCCAGCAGCTTGGAGGGATCACGGAGGAATTCACCCCTCCACTTT.

Many counts were recorded for this clonotype. The V and J genes are TRBV9 and TRBJ2-1; tentatively, D is TRBD1 or TRBD2 (5 bases each). This CDR3 contains 15 residues. Trimming stripped 2 bases from V and 7 bases from J, with 16 bases between. Germline lookup yields CDR1 SGDLS and CDR2 YYNGEE. The CDR3 coding sequence is TGTGCCAGCAGCGTGGGGACCCTCAGACCTAATGAGCAGTTCTTC. Protein: CASSVGTLRPNEQFF.

This clonotype has at least ten counts. V and J are TRBV9 and TRBJ1-4; 7 nucleotides match TRBD1. The germline gives CDR1 SGDLS, CDR2 YYNGEE. J was trimmed by 4 bases and V by 1 base; bases with no gene match: 4. The CDR3 is 15 amino acids. The CDR3 DNA follows: TGTGCCAGCAGCGTACTCACAGGGGTTAATGAAAAACTGTTTTTT. Encoded protein: CASSVLTGVNEKLFF.

The chain has TRBV4-1 and TRBJ2-7; D gene unclear. CDR1 MGHRA and CDR2 YSYEKL come from the germline V gene. V was shortened by 0 bases and J by 2 bases, with 8 bases between the two germline ends. The CDR3 runs 14 residues. CDR3 bases: TGCGCCAGCAGCCAAGATTGGCAGCCCTACGAGCAGTACTTC. As protein: CASSQDWQPYEQYF.

The genes are TRBV12-3 or TRBV12-4 and TRBJ2-3; perhaps TRBD2 as D (6 bases). The ends were cut back, 1 base at V and 4 bases at J, with 9 bases in the middle. This CDR3 is 14 amino acids long. CDR3 DNA sequence: TGTGCCAGCAGTTTAGGAGGACTACCAGATACGCAGTATTTT. This codes for CASSLGGLPDTQYF.

Many counts were recorded for this clonotype. This chain uses TRBV5-1 with TRBJ2-1; possible D gene TRBD1, 6 bases. CDR3 length: 15 residues. Germline CDR1 SGHRS, CDR2 YFSETQ. Trimming stripped 3 bases from V and 3 bases from J, with 13 bases between. The CDR3 DNA reads TGCGCCAGCAGCTGGGGCAGGACAGACTACAATGAGCAGTTCTTC. It translates to CASSWGRTDYNEQFF.

This clonotype occurred a few times. The rearrangement joins TRBV6-6 to TRBJ2-1; TRBD2 aligns across 13 bases. Germline CDR1 MNHNY, CDR2 SVGAGI (reference sequence). V lost 2 bases and J lost 7; bases outside the gene matches: 8. The length of the CDR3 is 17 residues. The chain's CDR3 is CASSYTLLAGGDNEQFF. CDR3 bases: TGTGCCAGCAGTTACACCCTACTAGCGGGAGGGGATAATGAGCAGTTCTTC.

In its sample, this clonotype was seen a few times. The V and J genes are TRBV5-1 and TRBJ1-1; D is unresolved. V was clipped by 6 bases and J by 3 bases, with 12 bases between them. In germline, CDR1 is SGHRS, CDR2 YFSETQ. The CDR3 has 13 residues. The CDR3 coding sequence is TGCGCCAGCACCCTATACACAGACACTGAAGCTTTCTTT. Encoded protein: CASTLYTDTEAFF.

The J gene is TRBJ2-3, the V gene TRBV5-1; 7 bases align to TRBD1. The V and J ends lost 1 base and 1 base, in that order; junction bases with no gene match: 3. CDR3 length equals 15 residues. From germline, CDR1 is SGHRS and CDR2 YFSETQ. CDR3: CASSLRGLRTDTQYF. The DNA for the CDR3 is TGCGCCAGCAGCTTGAGGGGGCTGCGCACAGATACGCAGTATTTT.

This clonotype occurred a few times. This rearrangement joins TRBV2 to TRBJ2-7, with 9 positions matching TRBD1. CDR3 length equals 14 residues. Germline lookup yields CDR1 SNHLY and CDR2 FYNNEI. The junction had 4 bases not matched to a gene; V was cut back by 3 bases and J by 4 bases. CDR3 sequence reads: CASSDRDRVYEQYF. For the CDR3, the DNA is TGTGCCAGCAGTGATCGGGACAGGGTGTACGAGCAGTACTTC.

This clonotype was counted between two and nine times. The rearrangement joins TRBV5-1 to TRBJ2-1, with TRBD2 matching over 8 bases. In germline, CDR1 is SGHRS, CDR2 YFSETQ. This CDR3 has 13 residues. The V segment lost 7 bases and the J segment 4 bases; nucleotides outside the gene matches: 4. CDR3 DNA sequence: TGCGCCAGCTTCAGCGGGGGATACAATGAGCAGTTCTTC. Translated, it gives CASFSGGYNEQFF.